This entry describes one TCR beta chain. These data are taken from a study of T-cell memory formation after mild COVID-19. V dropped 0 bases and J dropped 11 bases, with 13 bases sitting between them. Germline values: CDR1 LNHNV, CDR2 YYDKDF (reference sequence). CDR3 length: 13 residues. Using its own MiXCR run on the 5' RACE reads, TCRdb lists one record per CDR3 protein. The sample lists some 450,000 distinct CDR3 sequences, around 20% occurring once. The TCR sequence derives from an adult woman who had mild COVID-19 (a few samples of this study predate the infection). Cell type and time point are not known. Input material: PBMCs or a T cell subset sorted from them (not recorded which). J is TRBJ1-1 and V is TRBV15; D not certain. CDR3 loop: CATSREVYGDAFF. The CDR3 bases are TGTGCCACCAGCAGAGAGGTGTACGGGGATGCTTTCTTT.